The clone carrying this T cell receptor beta chain qualifies as large. Its antigen is as yet unknown. Amplification of TRBV12-4/TRBJ1-2 clonotypes used adaptor-ligated barcode primers. Each CDR3 protein is one row after TCRdb ran MiXCR on the multiplex PCR reads. This repertoire shows some 460 distinct CDR3 sequences, less than 9.5% found once; its top ten account for roughly 59%. The CDR3 is made up of 14 amino acids. Trimming shortened V by 7 bases and J by 4 bases, and 16 bases separated the two germline ends. Cells sorted as Tregs were CD4+, CD25+ and CD127-/low. Points from the study as a whole: Under 2.3% of tumor Treg sequences matched blood Tregs or memory cells. In terms of TCR gene usage, tumor memory CD4+ T cells clustered together with blood and lymph node memory CD4+ cells, as well as with lymph node naive CD4+ cells.

This TCR was recovered from a female donor with breast cancer. V usage is TRBV12-3 or TRBV12-4 and J usage is TRBJ1-2; a possible D gene is TRBD1 (5 bases). The sequencing input was tumor-infiltrating Tregs sorted from the breast tumor. For the CDR3, the DNA is TGTGCCAGCAATCAGCGGGGCGTAGGCTATGGCTACACCTTC. Amino acid sequence: CASNQRGVGYGYTF.